These T cell receptor beta chains were read from a single sample in a study of OX40 agonist ivuxolimab in advanced cancers. Method: immunoSEQ multiplex PCR; TCRdb's copy keeps in-frame clones and lacks some. The repertoire consists of about 43,000 clones, with around 85% occurring once and the leading ten covering 15%. Sequencing used CD4+ or CD8+ T cells sorted from blood, obtained in a trial of the OX40 agonist ivuxolimab. Receptor source: an adult with an advanced solid tumor such as melanoma, head and neck, liver or kidney cancer. Both conserved end residues are part of each CDR3.

cdr3_aa j_call v_call cdr3_length
CASSENPGQGTTDTQYF TRBJ2-3 TRBV6-1 17
CASSHGPETSATPQYF TRBJ2-7 TRBV5-6 16
CASTRLSSYNSPLHF TRBJ1-6 TRBV6-5 15
CASSEVKWLEGTYNEQFF TRBJ2-1 TRBV10-2 18
CASSYSNGAGYTF TRBJ1-2 TRBV6-6 13
CASSRGLEQYF TRBJ2-7 TRBV14 11
CASSQDFGGLGYTF TRBJ1-2 TRBV4-2 14
CASSVVGREDTEAFF TRBJ1-1 TRBV9 15
CASSLVGDGTEAFF TRBJ1-1 TRBV27 14
CASSFSGAYEQYF TRBJ2-7 TRBV5-5 13
CASSVLGTVNTGELFF TRBJ2-2 TRBV2 16
CASRGTGETGELFF TRBJ2-2 TRBV28 14
CASSPGTSGYNEQFF TRBJ2-1 TRBV28 15
CASSFAYQETQYF TRBJ2-5 TRBV28 13
CASSLPFLLHF TRBJ1-3 TRBV27 11
CASSEFAGGNYEQYF TRBJ2-7 TRBV2 15
CASSQEQFSGNTIYF TRBJ1-3 TRBV4-1 15
CSARTGGANANYGYTF TRBJ1-2 TRBV29-1 16